This TCR beta chain appears in the sequencing data of a study of identical twins. Study findings and constraints: Diverse VJ usage suggested most zero-insertion clonotypes were not invariant T cells. In beta out-of-frame sequences, the excess sharing between twins was weaker.

Trimming took 6 bases from V and 4 from J; bases not matched to a gene: 7. The CDR3 runs to 15 residues. Germline values: CDR1 SGHAT, CDR2 FQNNGV. Concerning this clonotype itself: As yet, its antigen is unknown.

Each CDR3 protein is one row after TCRdb ran MiXCR on the 5' RACE reads. The sample lists under 300,000 distinct CDR3 sequences; over 12% were seen once. The sequenced sample was memory (CD45RO+) T cells sorted from blood. The chain uses TRBV11-2 and TRBJ2-1; 9 bases are shared with TRBD1. The source of this sequence is a woman aged 18-29 years in good health. This CDR3 reads CASRSTGGFYNEQFF. Here the CDR3 DNA reads TGTGCCAGCAGGAGCACAGGGGGCTTTTACAATGAGCAGTTCTTC.